What follows are 14 T cell receptor beta chains derived from one specimen sequenced in a study of human T cells and chemical hapten exposure. Time point meaning: healthy volunteer bleed at 2 weeks. The template was total RNA from unfractionated whole blood. Each CDR3 protein gets one entry after TCRdb re-called the RACE reads with MiXCR. The data contain 85,000 to 95,000 distinct CDR3 sequences, around 8.8% of them seen just once; the ten biggest clones take up 2.5% to 3%. Sequenced input: whole blood. The source of these receptors is a female donor in good health. Some clones in this sample may be carry-over from other donors' samples.

This clonotype was observed a handful of times. The V call is TRBV7-8, the J call TRBJ2-3; D is unresolved. Germline values: CDR1 SGHVS, CDR2 FQNEAQ. Trimming took 1 base from V and 1 from J, leaving 9 bases between them. The CDR3 runs 15 residues. CDR3 in DNA: TGTGCCAGCAGCTTAGTACCTGACCGCACAGATACGCAGTATTTT. Encoded protein: CASSLVPDRTDTQYF.

This clonotype was picked up many times. The gene calls are TRBV5-1 and TRBJ2-3, with TRBD1 as a possible D gene (5 bases). Trimming took 0 bases from V and 4 from J, leaving 12 bases between them. Germline V gene data show CDR1 as SGHRS and CDR2 as YFSETQ. This CDR3 region has 15 residues. CDR3: CASSLGQGPSDTQYF. CDR3 DNA sequence: TGCGCCAGCAGCTTGGGGCAGGGTCCTTCAGATACGCAGTATTTT.

This rearrangement joins TRBV20-1 to TRBJ1-4, with D unresolved. Germline V gene data show CDR1 as DFQATT and CDR2 as SNEGSKA (reference sequence). V was shortened by 6 bases and J by 8 bases, with 10 bases between the two germline ends. The CDR3 has 11 amino acids. The chain's CDR3 is CSAYRREKLFF. The CDR3 DNA reads as TGCAGTGCATACCGGAGGGAAAAACTGTTTTTT.

This rearrangement joins TRBV25-1 to TRBJ2-4; perhaps TRBD2 as D (5 bases). The V gene lost 1 base and the J gene lost 2 bases, with 6 bases spanning the gap. In germline, CDR1 is MGHDK, CDR2 SYGVNS. The CDR3 is 14 amino acids. The CDR3 loop is CASSESGTKNIQYF. Written as DNA, the CDR3 is TGTGCCAGCAGTGAATCGGGAACCAAAAACATTCAGTACTTC. Based on the CDR3 plus reference TRBV25-1 and TRBJ2-4, the full variable domain is EADIYQTPRYLVIGTGKKITLECSQTMGHDKMYWYQQDPGMELHLIHYSYGVNSTEKGDLSSESTVSRIRTEHFPLTLESARPSHTSQYLCASSESGTKNIQYFGAGTRLSVL.

V usage is TRBV5-6 and J usage is TRBJ2-6; D remains unclear. This CDR3 region has 15 residues. Trimming removed 5 bases from V and 0 bases from J, with 9 bases in between. The germline V gene has CDR1 SGHDT and CDR2 YYEEEE. The CDR3 nucleotides read TGTGCCAGCAGATCTTACCACTCTGGGGCCAACGTCCTGACTTTC. The encoded protein is CASRSYHSGANVLTF. The entire variable domain, with the rest obtained from reference TRBV5-6 and TRBJ2-6, is as follows: DAGVTQSPTHLIKTRGQQVTLRCSPKSGHDTVSWYQQALGQGPQFIFQYYEEEERQRGNFPDRFSGHQFPNYSSELNVNALLLGDSALYLCASRSYHSGANVLTFGAGSRLTVL.

There are many counts of this clonotype. The V and J genes are TRBV6-2 or TRBV6-3 and TRBJ2-2; D not resolved. The CDR3 is 12 residues long. Germline CDR1 is MNHEY and CDR2 is SVGEGT. The V and J ends lost 6 bases and 9 bases respectively, with 11 bases between them. The CDR3 nucleotides read TGTGCCAGCAGCACTGGTAGCTGGGAGCTGTTTTTT. Its protein is CASSTGSWELFF.

Ten or more counts support this clonotype. The chain uses TRBV19 and TRBJ2-6; tentatively, D is TRBD1 (6 bases). The germline CDR1 and CDR2 sequences are LNHDA and SQIVND (reference sequence). Trimming stripped 4 bases from V and 4 bases from J, with 17 bases between. The CDR3 has 17 amino acids. CDR3 in DNA: TGTGCCAGTAGTACACTAATCAGGGGAGCCGGGGCCAACGTCCTGACTTTC. Protein: CASSTLIRGAGANVLTF.

The chain carries TRBV6-6 and TRBJ2-1; perhaps TRBD2 as D (6 bases). Germline V gene lookup returns CDR1 MNHNY and CDR2 SVGAGI (reference sequence). Trimming cost V 5 bases and J 6 bases, with 17 bases left between them. The CDR3 is 15 residues long. In DNA form, the CDR3 reads TGTGCCAGCAGTCCCGCGGGACTCCTCCTCAATGAGCAGTTCTTC. Protein: CASSPAGLLLNEQFF.

V gene TRBV2 combines with J gene TRBJ1-6, with TRBD1 matching over 8 bases. Germline trimming cut 8 bases from V and 8 bases from J; bases unmatched to any gene: 5. This CDR3 is built from 13 residues. CDR1 SNHLY and CDR2 FYNNEI come from the germline V gene. The CDR3 is CASGDRRDSPLHF. As DNA, the CDR3 is TGTGCCAGCGGGGACAGGAGGGATTCACCCCTCCACTTT.

The V gene is TRBV12-5, the J gene TRBJ2-7; 12 nucleotides match TRBD2. Unmatched junction bases numbered 7, after V lost 7 bases and J lost 6 bases. CDR3 size: 14 residues. The germline gives CDR1 LGHNT, CDR2 FRNRAP. The CDR3 spells CASAQTSGRTEQYF. The CDR3 DNA reads TGTGCTAGTGCCCAGACTAGCGGGAGAACCGAGCAGTACTTC. Together with reference TRBV12-5 and TRBJ2-7, the CDR3 gives the full variable domain: DARVTQTPRHKVTEMGQEVTMRCQPILGHNTVFWYRQTMMQGLELLAYFRNRAPLDDSGMPKDRFSAEMPDATLATLKIQPSEPRDSAVYFCASAQTSGRTEQYFGPGTRLTVT.

V usage is TRBV5-1 and J usage is TRBJ1-1, with a weak D call TRBD1 (6 bases). This CDR3 is built from 14 residues. V lost 0 bases and J 5 bases, leaving 11 bases between the germline ends. The germline CDR1 and CDR2 sequences are SGHRS and YFSETQ. In DNA form, the CDR3 reads TGCGCCAGCAGCTTGGTACAGGGAAATACTGAAGCTTTCTTT. Its translation is CASSLVQGNTEAFF.

This clonotype has a handful of counts. This chain uses TRBV29-1 with TRBJ2-1; no definite D call. The CDR3 loop spans 12 amino acids. Deletions cut 4 bases from V and 4 bases from J, with 8 bases between. The germline CDR1 and CDR2 sequences are SQVTM and ANQGSEA. The CDR3 sequence is CSVVGCYNEQFF. The DNA of the CDR3 is TGCAGCGTTGTGGGATGTTACAATGAGCAGTTCTTC.

This clonotype has only one observation. The chain employs TRBV28 and TRBJ2-1; 13 bases are a match to TRBD2. The ends lost 5 bases at V and 7 bases at J; junction bases unmatched: 8. Germline V gene data show CDR1 as MDHEN and CDR2 as SYDVKM. CDR3 length: 16 residues. The DNA of the CDR3 is TGTGCCAGCAGTCCAAGGACTAGCGGGAGTTGGAATGAGCAGTTCTTC. Translation: CASSPRTSGSWNEQFF.

V is TRBV5-1 and J is TRBJ2-5; TRBD2 is a possible D gene (5 bases). Germline values: CDR1 SGHRS, CDR2 YFSETQ. The germline V and J ends were trimmed by 7 bases and 2 bases, with 9 bases remaining between them. The CDR3 contains 12 residues. The CDR3 DNA sequence: TGCGCCAGCCGGAGGAATCAAGAGACCCAGTACTTC. Translation gives CASRRNQETQYF.